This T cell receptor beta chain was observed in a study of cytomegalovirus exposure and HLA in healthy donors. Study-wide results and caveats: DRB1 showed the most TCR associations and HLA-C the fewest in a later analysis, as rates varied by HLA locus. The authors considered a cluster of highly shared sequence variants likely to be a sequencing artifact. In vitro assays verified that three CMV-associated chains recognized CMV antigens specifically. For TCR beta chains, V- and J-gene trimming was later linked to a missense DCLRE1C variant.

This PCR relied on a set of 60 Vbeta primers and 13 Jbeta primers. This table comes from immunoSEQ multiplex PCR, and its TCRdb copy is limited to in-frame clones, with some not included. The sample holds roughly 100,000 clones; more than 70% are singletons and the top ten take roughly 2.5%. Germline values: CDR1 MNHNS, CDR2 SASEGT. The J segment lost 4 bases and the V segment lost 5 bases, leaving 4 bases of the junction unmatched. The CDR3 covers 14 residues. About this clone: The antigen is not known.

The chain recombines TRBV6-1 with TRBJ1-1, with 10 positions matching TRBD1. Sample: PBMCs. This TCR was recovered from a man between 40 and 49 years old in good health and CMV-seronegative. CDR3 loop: CASSNRDRGTEAFF. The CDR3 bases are TGTGCCAGCAGTAACCGGGACAGGGGCACTGAAGCTTTCTTT.